This T cell receptor beta chain was sequenced during a study of shared clonotypes between healthy human individuals. Study-level points and caveats: Having only a few donors restricted how much genetic and exposure-history diversity was captured.

Produced via immunoSEQ multiplex PCR; TCRdb's table is partial and in-frame only. Of roughly 660,000 clones detected, 90% appear once; the ten largest clones hold 34%. Germline V gene data show CDR1 as SGDLS and CDR2 as YYNGEE. The CDR3 runs to 15 residues. J lost 8 bases, V lost 4 bases, and 12 bases had no gene match. With respect to this clone: Its cognate antigen is unknown.

This rearrangement joins TRBV9 to TRBJ2-1, with TRBD2 identical over 7 bases. The receptor was isolated from a young man in good health. Some clones in this sample may be carry-over from other donors' samples. The specimen sequenced was memory CD8+ T cells from PBMCs. Specified subset: CD45RO+ cells pooled with CCR7-negative TemRA cells. CDR3 bases: TGTGCCAGCAGCCTCCGCGGCGGGAGAACGGATGAGCAGTTCTTC. Translating it yields CASSLRGGRTDEQFF.